This T cell receptor beta chain was sequenced for a study of T-cell reconstitution after alpha-beta-depleted transplantation in children. This clonotype was detected ten times or more. As yet, its antigen is unknown. The CDR3 spans 13 residues. Trimming took off 0 bases at V and 13 bases at J, with 13 bases between the two ends. Germline CDR1 MNHEY, CDR2 SVGAGI. Unique molecular identifiers were incorporated during preparation of the TCRbeta library. Using its own MiXCR run on the PCR reads, TCRdb lists one record per CDR3 protein. This sample yields about 830,000 distinct CDR3 sequences, of which 15% to 20% are seen a single time; around 4.5% belongs to the top ten. Study-wide findings and caveats: The study traced high day-60 TCRbeta diversity in some patients to surviving recipient T cells and thymic progenitors.

The TCR originated in a male patient under 18 who had a stem cell transplant for acute lymphoblastic leukemia, so the T cells may come from the graft donor. The sequencing here drew on PBMCs, mostly from graft donor cells, taken 360 days after TCRalphabeta/CD19-depleted stem cell transplant. The rearrangement links TRBV6-5 to TRBJ2-1; D may be TRBD2 (5 bases). The CDR3: CASSYSTRVDQFF. The CDR3 nucleotides are TGTGCCAGCAGTTACTCGACGAGGGTAGATCAGTTCTTC.